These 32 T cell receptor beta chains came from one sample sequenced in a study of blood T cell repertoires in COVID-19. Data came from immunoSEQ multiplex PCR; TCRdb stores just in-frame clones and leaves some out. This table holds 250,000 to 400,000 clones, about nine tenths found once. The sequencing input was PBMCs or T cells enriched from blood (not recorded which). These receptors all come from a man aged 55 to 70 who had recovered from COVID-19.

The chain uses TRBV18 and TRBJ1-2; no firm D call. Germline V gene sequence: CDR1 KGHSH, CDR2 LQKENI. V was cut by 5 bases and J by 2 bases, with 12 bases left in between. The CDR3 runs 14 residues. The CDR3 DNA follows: TGTGCCAGCTCAGCGGATTCTAGGAACTATGGCTACACCTTC. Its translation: CASSADSRNYGYTF. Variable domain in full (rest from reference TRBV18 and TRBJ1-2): NAGVMQNPRHLVRRRGQEARLRCSPMKGHSHVYWYRQLPEEGLKFMVYLQKENIIDESGMPKERFSAEFPKEGPSILRIQQVVRGDSAAYFCASSADSRNYGYTFGSGTRLTVV.

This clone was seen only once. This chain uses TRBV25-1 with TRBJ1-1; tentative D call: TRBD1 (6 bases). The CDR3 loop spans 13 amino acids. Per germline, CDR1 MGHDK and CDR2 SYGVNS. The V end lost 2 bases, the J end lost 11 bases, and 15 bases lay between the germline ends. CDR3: CASSEQGSPRAFF. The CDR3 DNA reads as TGTGCCAGCAGTGAACAGGGGTCACCTAGGGCTTTCTTT. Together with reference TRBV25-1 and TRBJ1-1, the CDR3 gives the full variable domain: EADIYQTPRYLVIGTGKKITLECSQTMGHDKMYWYQQDPGMELHLIHYSYGVNSTEKGDLSSESTVSRIRTEHFPLTLESARPSHTSQYLCASSEQGSPRAFFGQGTRLTVV.

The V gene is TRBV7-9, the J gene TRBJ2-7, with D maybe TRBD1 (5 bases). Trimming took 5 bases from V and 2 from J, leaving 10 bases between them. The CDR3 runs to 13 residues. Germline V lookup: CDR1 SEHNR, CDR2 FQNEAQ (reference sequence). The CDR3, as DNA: TGTGCCAGCAGCAGAGACAGTGCCTACGAGCAGTACTTC. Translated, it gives CASSRDSAYEQYF. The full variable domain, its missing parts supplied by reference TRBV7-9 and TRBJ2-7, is DTGVSQNPRHKITKRGQNVTFRCDPISEHNRLYWYRQTLGQGPEFLTYFQNEAQLEKSRLLSDRFSAERPKGSFSTLEIQRTEQGDSAMYLCASSRDSAYEQYFGPGTRLTVT.

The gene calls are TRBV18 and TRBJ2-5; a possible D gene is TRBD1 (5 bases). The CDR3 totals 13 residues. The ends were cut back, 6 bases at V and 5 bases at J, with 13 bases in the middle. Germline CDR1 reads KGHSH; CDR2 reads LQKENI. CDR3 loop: CASSGRVGETQYF. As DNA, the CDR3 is TGTGCCAGCTCGGGCAGGGTCGGGGAGACCCAGTACTTC.

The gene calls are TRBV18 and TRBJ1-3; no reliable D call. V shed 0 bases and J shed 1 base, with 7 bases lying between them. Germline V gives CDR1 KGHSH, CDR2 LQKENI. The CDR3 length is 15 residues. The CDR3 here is CASSPPYSSGNTIYF. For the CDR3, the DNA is TGTGCCAGCTCACCACCTTACAGTTCTGGAAACACCATATATTTT.

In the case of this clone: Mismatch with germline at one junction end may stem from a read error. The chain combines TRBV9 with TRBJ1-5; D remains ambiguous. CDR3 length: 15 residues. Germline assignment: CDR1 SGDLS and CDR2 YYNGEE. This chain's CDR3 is CASTVGAGSNQPQHF. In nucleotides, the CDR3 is TGTGCCAGCACCGTAGGTGCGGGAAGCAATCAGCCCCAGCATTTT.

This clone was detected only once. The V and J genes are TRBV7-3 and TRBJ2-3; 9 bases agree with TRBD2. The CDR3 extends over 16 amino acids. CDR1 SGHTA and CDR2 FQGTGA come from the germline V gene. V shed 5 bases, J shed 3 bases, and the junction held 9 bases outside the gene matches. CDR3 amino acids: CASSARASGTTDTQYF. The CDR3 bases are TGTGCCAGCAGCGCGAGGGCTAGCGGGACGACAGATACGCAGTATTTT.

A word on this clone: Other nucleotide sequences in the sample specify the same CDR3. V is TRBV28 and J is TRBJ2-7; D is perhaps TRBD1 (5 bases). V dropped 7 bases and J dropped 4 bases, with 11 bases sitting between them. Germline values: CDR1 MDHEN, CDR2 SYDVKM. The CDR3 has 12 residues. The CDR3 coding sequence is TGTGCCAGCACAACAGGAGCTTACGAGCAGTACTTC. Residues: CASTTGAYEQYF.

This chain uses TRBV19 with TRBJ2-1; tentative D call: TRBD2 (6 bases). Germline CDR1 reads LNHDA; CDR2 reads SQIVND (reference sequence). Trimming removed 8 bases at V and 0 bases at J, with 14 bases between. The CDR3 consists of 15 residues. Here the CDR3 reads CASSLAASSYNEQFF. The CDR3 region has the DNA TGTGCCAGTTCTTTAGCGGCAAGCTCCTACAATGAGCAGTTCTTC.

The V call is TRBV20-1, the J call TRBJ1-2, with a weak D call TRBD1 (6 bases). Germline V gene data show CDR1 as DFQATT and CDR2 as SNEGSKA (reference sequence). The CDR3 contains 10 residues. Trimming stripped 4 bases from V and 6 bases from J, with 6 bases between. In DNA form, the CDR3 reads TGCAGTGCTACAGGGGATGGCTACACCTTC. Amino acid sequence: CSATGDGYTF.

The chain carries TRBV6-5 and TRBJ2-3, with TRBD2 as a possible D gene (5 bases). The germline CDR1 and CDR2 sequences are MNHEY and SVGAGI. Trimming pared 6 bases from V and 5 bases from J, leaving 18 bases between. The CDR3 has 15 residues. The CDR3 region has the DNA TGTGCCAGCAGGCGCGCGGGTAGCGTTATAGATACGCAGTATTTT. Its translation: CASRRAGSVIDTQYF.

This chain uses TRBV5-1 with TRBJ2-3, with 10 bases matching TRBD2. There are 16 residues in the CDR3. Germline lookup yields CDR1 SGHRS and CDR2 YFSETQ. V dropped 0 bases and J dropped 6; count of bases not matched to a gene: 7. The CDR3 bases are TGCGCCAGCAGCTTGGGTCAAGCGGGAGGGCTTGATACGCAGTATTTT. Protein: CASSLGQAGGLDTQYF.

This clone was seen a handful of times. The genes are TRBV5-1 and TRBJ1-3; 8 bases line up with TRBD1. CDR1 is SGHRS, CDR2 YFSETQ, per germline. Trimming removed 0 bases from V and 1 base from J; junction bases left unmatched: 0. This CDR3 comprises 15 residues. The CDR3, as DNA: TGCGCCAGCAGCTTGGGGACAGGGTCTGGAAACACCATATATTTT. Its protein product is CASSLGTGSGNTIYF.

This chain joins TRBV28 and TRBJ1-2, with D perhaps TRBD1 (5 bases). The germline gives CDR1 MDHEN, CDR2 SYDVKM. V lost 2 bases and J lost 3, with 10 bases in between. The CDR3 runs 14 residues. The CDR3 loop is CASSLMDNYYGYTF. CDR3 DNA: TGTGCCAGCAGTTTAATGGACAACTACTATGGCTACACCTTC.

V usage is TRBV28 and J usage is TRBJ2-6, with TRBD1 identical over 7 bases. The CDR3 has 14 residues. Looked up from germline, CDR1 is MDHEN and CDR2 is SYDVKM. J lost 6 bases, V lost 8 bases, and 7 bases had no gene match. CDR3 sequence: CASGTGAAANVLTF. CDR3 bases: TGTGCCAGCGGAACAGGGGCTGCGGCCAACGTCCTGACTTTC. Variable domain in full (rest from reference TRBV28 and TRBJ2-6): DVKVTQSSRYLVKRTGEKVFLECVQDMDHENMFWYRQDPGLGLRLIYFSYDVKMKEKGDIPEGYSVSREKKERFSLILESASTNQTSMYLCASGTGAAANVLTFGAGSRLTVL.

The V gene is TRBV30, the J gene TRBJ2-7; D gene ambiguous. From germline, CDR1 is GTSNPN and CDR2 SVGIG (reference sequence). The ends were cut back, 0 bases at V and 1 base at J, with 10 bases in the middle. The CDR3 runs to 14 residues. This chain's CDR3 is CAWSVWAGSYEQYF. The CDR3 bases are TGTGCCTGGAGTGTTTGGGCAGGTTCCTACGAGCAGTACTTC.

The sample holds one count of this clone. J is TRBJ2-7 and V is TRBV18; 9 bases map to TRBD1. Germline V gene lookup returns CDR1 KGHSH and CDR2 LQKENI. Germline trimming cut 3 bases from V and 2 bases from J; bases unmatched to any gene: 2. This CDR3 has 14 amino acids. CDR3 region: CASSPGQGPYEQYF. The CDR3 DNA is TGTGCCAGCTCACCGGGACAGGGCCCCTACGAGCAGTACTTC.

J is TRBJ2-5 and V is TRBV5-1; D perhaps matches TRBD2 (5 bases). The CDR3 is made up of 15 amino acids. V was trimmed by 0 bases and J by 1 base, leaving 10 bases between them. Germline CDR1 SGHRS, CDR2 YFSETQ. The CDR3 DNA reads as TGCGCCAGCAGCTTGGTCTCGGGAATCCAAGAGACCCAGTACTTC. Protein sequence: CASSLVSGIQETQYF.

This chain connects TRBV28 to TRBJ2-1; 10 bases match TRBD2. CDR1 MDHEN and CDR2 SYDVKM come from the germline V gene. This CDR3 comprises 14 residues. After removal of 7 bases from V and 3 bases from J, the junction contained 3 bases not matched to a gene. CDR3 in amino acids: CASTAGGGYNEQFF. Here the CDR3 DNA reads TGTGCCAGCACAGCGGGAGGGGGCTACAATGAGCAGTTCTTC.

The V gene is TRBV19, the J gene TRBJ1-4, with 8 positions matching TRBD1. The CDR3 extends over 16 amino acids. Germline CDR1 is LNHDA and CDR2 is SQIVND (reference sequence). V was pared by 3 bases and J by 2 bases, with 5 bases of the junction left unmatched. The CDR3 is CASSIRRQGTNEKLFF. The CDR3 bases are TGTGCCAGTAGTATCAGGAGACAGGGGACTAATGAAAAACTGTTTTTT.

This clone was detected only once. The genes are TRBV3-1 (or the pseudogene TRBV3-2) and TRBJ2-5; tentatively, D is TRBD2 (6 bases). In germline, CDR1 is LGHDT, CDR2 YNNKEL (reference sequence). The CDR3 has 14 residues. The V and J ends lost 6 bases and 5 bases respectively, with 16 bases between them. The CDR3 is CASRQIAVPETQYF. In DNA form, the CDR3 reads TGTGCCAGCAGACAAATAGCGGTCCCGGAGACCCAGTACTTC.

The CDR3 protein is CASSISLLDVSYNEQFF. CDR3 bases: TGTGCCAGTAGTATAAGTCTACTAGACGTCTCCTACAATGAGCAGTTCTTC. The V and J genes are TRBV19 and TRBJ2-1; maybe TRBD2 (5 bases). The CDR3 loop spans 17 amino acids. Trimming pared 2 bases from V and 0 bases from J, leaving 14 bases between. Germline loops: CDR1 LNHDA, CDR2 SQIVND (reference sequence).

The CDR3 coding sequence is TGTGCCAGCACCCCGGGAGAGAACACTGAAGCTTTCTTT. Residues: CASTPGENTEAFF. V gene TRBV28 combines with J gene TRBJ1-1; D is unresolved. V lost 7 bases and J 1 base, leaving 10 bases between the germline ends. Germline V gene lookup returns CDR1 MDHEN and CDR2 SYDVKM. The CDR3 is 13 amino acids.

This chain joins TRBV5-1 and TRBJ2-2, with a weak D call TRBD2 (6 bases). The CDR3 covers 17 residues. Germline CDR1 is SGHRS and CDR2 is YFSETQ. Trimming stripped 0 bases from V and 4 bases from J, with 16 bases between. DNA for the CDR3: TGCGCCAGCAGCTTGGTAGTGGCGGGATTAGGCACCGGGGAGCTGTTTTTT. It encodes CASSLVVAGLGTGELFF.

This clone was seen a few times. For the CDR3, the DNA is TGTGCCGGAACGGGGGGCCGAGGTACTGAAGCTTTCTTT. It specifies CAGTGGRGTEAFF. The chain carries TRBV12-3 or TRBV12-4 and TRBJ1-1, with D possibly matching TRBD1 (6 bases). The CDR3 sequence is 13 residues long. Trimming stripped 11 bases from V and 5 bases from J, with 18 bases between.

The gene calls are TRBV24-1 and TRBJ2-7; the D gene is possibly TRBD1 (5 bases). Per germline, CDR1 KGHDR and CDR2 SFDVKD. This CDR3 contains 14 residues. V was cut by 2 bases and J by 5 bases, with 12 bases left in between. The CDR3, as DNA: TGTGCCACCAGTGATTCCAGGGCAGTGCACGAGCAGTACTTC. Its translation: CATSDSRAVHEQYF.

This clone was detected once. The CDR3 region has the DNA TGTGCCACCAGCACTTACTACGAGCAGTACTTC. Its translation is CATSTYYEQYF. The V gene is TRBV15, the J gene TRBJ2-7; D ambiguous. V was shortened by 4 bases and J by 3 bases, with 4 bases between the two germline ends. CDR3 size: 11 residues. CDR1 LNHNV and CDR2 YYDKDF come from the germline V gene (reference sequence).

The CDR3 is CASSSRQGSGYTF. Written as DNA, the CDR3 is TGCGCCAGCAGTTCGCGACAGGGATCTGGCTACACCTTC. The chain recombines TRBV10-1 with TRBJ1-2; 7 bases match TRBD1. V was pared by 5 bases and J by 7 bases, with 7 bases of the junction left unmatched. The CDR3 is made up of 13 amino acids. From germline, CDR1 is WNHNN and CDR2 SYGVQD (reference sequence).

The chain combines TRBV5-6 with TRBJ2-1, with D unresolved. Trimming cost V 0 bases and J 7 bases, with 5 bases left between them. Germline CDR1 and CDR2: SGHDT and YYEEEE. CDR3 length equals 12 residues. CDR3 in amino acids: CASSLVANEQFF. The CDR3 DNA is TGTGCCAGCAGCTTGGTGGCAAATGAGCAGTTCTTC.

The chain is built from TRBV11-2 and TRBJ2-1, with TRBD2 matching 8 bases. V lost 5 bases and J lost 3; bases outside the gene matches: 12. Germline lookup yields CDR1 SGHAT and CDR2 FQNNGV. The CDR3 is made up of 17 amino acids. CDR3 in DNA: TGTGCCAGCAGCCCCCAGGGAGCGGGAGATATCTACAATGAGCAGTTCTTC. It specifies CASSPQGAGDIYNEQFF.

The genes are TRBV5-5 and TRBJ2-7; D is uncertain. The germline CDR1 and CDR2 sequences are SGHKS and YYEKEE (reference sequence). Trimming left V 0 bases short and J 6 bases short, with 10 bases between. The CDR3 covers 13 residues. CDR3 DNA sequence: TGTGCCAGCAGCTTGGGGTTAGAATCCGAGCAGTACTTC. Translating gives CASSLGLESEQYF.

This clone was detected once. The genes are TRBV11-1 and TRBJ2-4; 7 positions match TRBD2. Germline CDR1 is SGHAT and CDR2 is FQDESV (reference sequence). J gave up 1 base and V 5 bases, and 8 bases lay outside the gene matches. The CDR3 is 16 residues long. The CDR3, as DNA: TGTGCCAGCAGCCCTCGTGGGGGGGTGGCCAAAAACATTCAGTACTTC. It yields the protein CASSPRGGVAKNIQYF. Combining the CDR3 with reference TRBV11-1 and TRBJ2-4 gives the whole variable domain EAEVAQSPRYKITEKSQAVAFWCDPISGHATLYWYRQILGQGPELLVQFQDESVVDDSQLPKDRFSAERLKGVDSTLKIQPAELGDSAMYLCASSPRGGVAKNIQYFGAGTRLSVL.